This T cell receptor (beta chain) emerged from a study of blood T cell repertoires in COVID-19. Study in general: Researchers got acute and convalescent COVID-19 samples from the United States, Italy and Spain. T cells, B-cell-depleted T cells, or PBMCs provided the cDNA or gDNA that served as material.

Clones were sequenced by immunoSEQ multiplex PCR, and TCRdb holds only the in-frame ones, with some missing. Of tens of thousands of clones listed, 86% were seen once; the top ten hold roughly 30%. The CDR3 is 16 amino acids. Trimming removed 3 bases from V and 6 bases from J, with 21 bases in between. The germline gives CDR1 SGHVS, CDR2 FQNEAQ. Sequencing used peripheral blood. This TCR came from a man aged 50 to 59 with active or convalescent COVID-19. The V call is TRBV7-8, the J call TRBJ2-7, with D possibly matching TRBD2 (7 bases). CDR3 coding DNA: TGTGCCAGCAGCTTCCAGGGGTTGGGACTAACCGTCGAGCAGTACTTC. As protein: CASSFQGLGLTVEQYF.